A single sample is the source of the 8 T cell receptor beta chains below, sequenced in a study of cytomegalovirus exposure and HLA in healthy donors (dated by TCRdb to about 2017). Libraries were prepared through the immunoSEQ multiplex PCR assay. What TCRdb holds here is the immuneACCESS table cut down to in-frame rearrangements. Part of the clones is not present; checked against another copy, under half of the missing clones reflect an unresolved V gene, and the others are unexplained. The sample has about 330,000 clones on record, roughly 90% of them singletons. The ten largest clones add up to approximately 1% of the sample. The material sequenced was PBMCs. The source is a woman in her thirties in good health and CMV-seropositive.

The chain carries TRBV4-3 and TRBJ1-2, with TRBD1 identical over 10 bases. The V and J ends lost 2 bases and 5 bases, in that order; junction bases with no gene match: 5. In germline, CDR1 is LGHNA, CDR2 YSLEER. This CDR3 contains 15 residues. The CDR3 here is CASSQSRTGGYGYTF. The CDR3 region has the DNA TGCGCCAGCAGCCAATCCCGGACAGGGGGTTATGGCTACACCTTC.

The V call is TRBV28, the J call TRBJ1-5; 7 nucleotides agree with TRBD1. The J segment lost 0 bases and the V segment lost 3 bases, leaving 5 bases of the junction unmatched. The V gene's germline CDR1 is MDHEN and CDR2 SYDVKM. This CDR3 is built from 16 residues. CDR3 bases: TGTGCCAGCAGTTTCCCTCAGGGGGATAGCAATCAGCCCCAGCATTTT. It yields the protein CASSFPQGDSNQPQHF. Drawing the rest from reference TRBV28 and TRBJ1-5, the complete variable domain is DVKVTQSSRYLVKRTGEKVFLECVQDMDHENMFWYRQDPGLGLRLIYFSYDVKMKEKGDIPEGYSVSREKKERFSLILESASTNQTSMYLCASSFPQGDSNQPQHFGDGTRLSIL.

The CDR3 region is CASSSPSGRAYEQFF. CDR3 sequence (DNA): TGTGCCAGCAGTTCCCCTAGCGGGAGGGCGTATGAGCAGTTCTTC. V usage is TRBV28 and J usage is TRBJ2-1; 12 positions match TRBD2. V lost 4 bases, J lost 8 bases, and 6 bases stayed unmatched. CDR3 length: 15 residues. Per germline, CDR1 MDHEN and CDR2 SYDVKM.

The rearrangement links TRBV28 to TRBJ1-2, with 11 bases matching TRBD1. Unmatched junction bases numbered 23, after V lost 3 bases and J lost 11 bases. The V gene's germline CDR1 is MDHEN and CDR2 SYDVKM. CDR3 length equals 19 residues. CDR3 residues: CASSFLSRSQDRGLIGYTF. For the CDR3, the DNA is TGTGCCAGCAGTTTTTTGTCCCGTAGTCAGGACAGGGGGCTTATAGGGTACACCTTC.

This clone was seen repeatedly, ten times or more. V is TRBV6-4 and J is TRBJ2-3, with unresolved D. V was trimmed by 3 bases and J by 2 bases, leaving 12 bases between them. Germline V CDR1 and CDR2: MRHNA, SNTAGT. The CDR3 extends over 15 amino acids. CDR3 region: CASSESDGDTDTQYF. The CDR3 bases are TGTGCCAGCAGTGAGAGTGATGGGGACACAGATACGCAGTATTTT.

The V and J genes are TRBV4-2 and TRBJ2-7; D gene uncertain. V lost 0 bases to trimming and J lost 6 bases, with 6 bases between them. This CDR3 contains 12 residues. Germline values: CDR1 LGHNA, CDR2 YNFKEQ. The CDR3, as DNA: TGTGCCAGCAGCCAAGAGCGTGGCGAGCAGTACTTC. Protein product: CASSQERGEQYF.

The V gene is TRBV13, the J gene TRBJ2-1, with D possibly being TRBD2 (5 bases). Trimming shortened V by 4 bases and J by 8 bases, and 18 bases separated the two germline ends. Germline-derived CDR1 and CDR2 are PRHDT and FYEKMQ (reference sequence). The CDR3 length is 15 residues. CDR3 loop: CASSSLLGVSDEQFF. Here the CDR3 DNA reads TGTGCCAGCAGCTCCCTTCTCGGGGTTTCGGATGAGCAGTTCTTC.

The table lists this clone with a count of one. The chain couples TRBV19 to TRBJ2-3, with a possible D match to TRBD1 (5 bases). The germline V gene encodes CDR1 LNHDA and CDR2 SQIVND (reference sequence). V was cut by 5 bases and J by 5 bases, with 14 bases left in between. The CDR3 contains 14 residues. DNA of the CDR3: TGTGCCAGTAGTCCCCTCCTAGGGGAAGATACGCAGTATTTT. Its translation is CASSPLLGEDTQYF.